Each of the 28 T cell receptor beta chains below was sequenced from the same sample in a study of blood T cell repertoires in COVID-19. Assay used: immunoSEQ multiplex PCR; TCRdb lists only in-frame clones, some missing. The sample has 65,000 to 85,000 clones, under 80% seen once; the top ten hold approximately 15%. The specimen sequenced was peripheral blood. The receptors were sampled from a human donor in a cohort sampled during active COVID-19.

The chain uses TRBV3-1 (or the pseudogene TRBV3-2) and TRBJ2-5, with 10 bases lining up with TRBD2. Germline CDR1 is LGHDT and CDR2 is YNNKEL (reference sequence). V shed 4 bases, J shed 2 bases, and the junction held 4 bases outside the gene matches. The CDR3 is made up of 15 amino acids. CDR3 nucleotides: TGTGCCAGCAGCCCAGGACTAGCGGTACAAGAGACCCAGTACTTC. It specifies CASSPGLAVQETQYF.

This clone came up a few times. This sequence joins TRBV5-6 and TRBJ1-1; a weak D match, TRBD1 (6 bases). CDR3 length: 14 residues. V dropped 2 bases and J dropped 4 bases, with 12 bases sitting between them. Germline CDR1 SGHDT, CDR2 YYEEEE. CDR3 sequence (DNA): TGTGCCAGCAGCTTTGGGCAGGGGAGCACTGAAGCTTTCTTT. It translates to CASSFGQGSTEAFF.

The chain joins TRBV9 to TRBJ1-1; no firm D call. This CDR3 contains 13 residues. V was pared by 3 bases and J by 0 bases, with 6 bases between. CDR1 and CDR2 (germline): SGDLS, YYNGEE. This CDR3 is CASSEYMNTEAFF. CDR3 DNA sequence: TGTGCCAGCAGCGAATACATGAACACTGAAGCTTTCTTT.

The chain links TRBV5-6 to TRBJ1-6; D might be TRBD1 (6 bases). The V end lost 3 bases, the J end lost 7 bases, and 11 bases lay between the germline ends. Germline assignment: CDR1 SGHDT and CDR2 YYEEEE. CDR3 length: 14 residues. The CDR3 loop is CASSWRRGNSPLHF. CDR3 bases: TGTGCCAGCAGCTGGAGAAGGGGGAATTCACCCCTCCACTTT.

CDR3 sequence reads: CASSLAGTGVGEQYV. The CDR3 DNA is TGTGCCAGCAGCTTAGCGGGGACAGGGGTCGGGGAGCAGTACGTC. The J gene is TRBJ2-7, the V gene TRBV7-6, with 10 bases matching TRBD1. With V trimmed by 0 bases and J by 7 bases, 6 bases remained unmatched. Germline CDR1 reads SGHVS; CDR2 reads FNYEAQ. CDR3 length equals 15 residues.

This clone has a count of ten or more. The chain is built from TRBV6-2 or TRBV6-3 and TRBJ1-2, with D perhaps TRBD1 (5 bases). V shed 5 bases and J shed 4 bases, with 8 bases lying between them. The CDR3 sequence is 12 residues long. The germline gives CDR1 MNHEY, CDR2 SVGEGT. The DNA of the CDR3 is TGTGCCAGCAGTCTAGACAGCTATGGCTACACCTTC. Amino acids: CASSLDSYGYTF.

The table lists this clone with a few counts. V is TRBV5-1 and J is TRBJ2-3; 10 positions agree with TRBD2. Trimming took 3 bases from V and 2 from J; bases not matched to a gene: 3. Germline CDR1 SGHRS, CDR2 YFSETQ. This CDR3 is 15 amino acids long. CDR3 loop: CASSSLAGVTDTQYF. The CDR3 nucleotides are TGCGCCAGCAGCTCGCTAGCGGGGGTCACAGATACGCAGTATTTT.

The chain uses TRBV6-5 and TRBJ1-5; D gene unclear. CDR3 length equals 15 residues. With 7 bases removed from V and 6 bases from J, the gap between germline ends came to 19 bases. The germline V gene encodes CDR1 MNHEY and CDR2 SVGAGI. The CDR3 DNA is TGTGCCAGCAAACCTGATTCAGTTGGGAGTCAGCCCCAGCATTTT. It specifies CASKPDSVGSQPQHF.

V usage is TRBV24-1 and J usage is TRBJ1-6, with D tentatively TRBD1 (6 bases). Germline CDR1 reads KGHDR; CDR2 reads SFDVKD. Trimming took off 10 bases at V and 7 bases at J, with 13 bases between the two ends. The CDR3 contains 13 residues. The CDR3 is CATRGAENSPLHF. The CDR3 DNA is TGTGCCACACGGGGGGCGGAGAATTCACCCCTCCACTTT.

This clone was detected ten times or more. The rearrangement joins TRBV7-6 to TRBJ1-1; the D gene is possibly TRBD1 (5 bases). The V end was cut by 5 bases, the J end by 2 bases, with 15 bases between. Germline CDR1 reads SGHVS; CDR2 reads FNYEAQ. There are 15 residues in the CDR3. CDR3 DNA: TGTGCCAGCAGCCCCGCCCAGGGATTAAACACTGAAGCTTTCTTT. Amino acid sequence: CASSPAQGLNTEAFF.

The gene calls are TRBV5-4 and TRBJ2-3; 8 bases align to TRBD2. From germline, CDR1 is SGHNT and CDR2 YYREEE (reference sequence). The V gene end was trimmed by 9 bases and the J gene end by 2 bases; junction bases not matched to a gene: 14. The CDR3 consists of 16 residues. This CDR3 reads CATRRGAGGPTDTQYF. Here the CDR3 DNA reads TGTGCCACCCGGCGGGGCGCGGGAGGCCCCACAGATACGCAGTATTTT.

This clone was found once. This sequence joins TRBV5-1 and TRBJ2-7; 11 bases agree with TRBD2. Germline CDR1 SGHRS, CDR2 YFSETQ. The CDR3 has 12 amino acids. The J segment lost 4 bases and the V segment lost 8 bases, leaving 2 bases of the junction unmatched. CDR3 sequence reads: CASRTSGYEQYF. The CDR3 region has the DNA TGCGCCAGTCGGACTAGCGGGTACGAGCAGTACTTC.

The CDR3 DNA sequence: TGTGCCAGCAGTTTAGTGACAGGAGTAGGGGATGAGCAGTTCTTC. Residues: CASSLVTGVGDEQFF. The V and J genes are TRBV27 and TRBJ2-1, with D tentatively TRBD1 (6 bases). Germline V CDR1 and CDR2: MNHEY, SMNVEV (reference sequence). This CDR3 contains 15 residues. Trimming stripped 2 bases from V and 8 bases from J, with 16 bases between.

The rearrangement uses TRBV15 and TRBJ1-6; D is perhaps TRBD1 (6 bases). The CDR3 totals 16 residues. The V end lost 1 base, the J end lost 0 bases, and 7 bases lay between the germline ends. The germline V gene has CDR1 LNHNV and CDR2 YYDKDF (reference sequence). Here the CDR3 reads CATSRGGGSYNSPLHF. In DNA, the CDR3 is TGTGCCACCAGCAGAGGAGGGGGCTCCTATAATTCACCCCTCCACTTT.

V and J are TRBV13 and TRBJ2-1; 12 bases are shared with TRBD2. V lost 5 bases and J lost 0; bases outside the gene matches: 14. The CDR3 spans 20 residues. Per the germline V gene, CDR1 is PRHDT and CDR2 is FYEKMQ (reference sequence). The DNA of the CDR3 is TGTGCCAGCAGCACCGTCGGACTAGCGGGACCGAAGAGCTCCTACAATGAGCAGTTCTTC. Translating gives CASSTVGLAGPKSSYNEQFF. Full variable domain (remainder filled in from reference TRBV13 and TRBJ2-1): AAGVIQSPRHLIKEKRETATLKCYPIPRHDTVYWYQQGPGQDPQFLISFYEKMQSDKGSIPDRFSAQQFSDYHSELNMSSLELGDSALYFCASSTVGLAGPKSSYNEQFFGPGTRLTVL.

The chain joins TRBV7-2 to TRBJ1-2; the D is unclear. CDR3 size: 12 residues. The V gene's germline CDR1 is SGHTA and CDR2 FQGNSA. The V end lost 2 bases, the J end lost 8 bases, and 9 bases lay between the germline ends. CDR3 coding DNA: TGTGCCAGCAGCTTATACGGGTTCGGCTACACCTTC. It is translated as CASSLYGFGYTF.

The V call is TRBV6-1, the J call TRBJ1-2; D gene unclear. The ends were cut back, 3 bases at V and 1 base at J, with 12 bases in the middle. The CDR3 spans 15 residues. Germline values: CDR1 MNHNS, CDR2 SASEGT. The CDR3 protein is CASSDGRRINYGYTF. CDR3 bases: TGTGCCAGCAGTGATGGACGGAGGATTAACTATGGCTACACCTTC.

In its sample, this clone was seen a few times. The rearrangement links TRBV28 to TRBJ1-4; tentatively, D is TRBD1 (5 bases). The V and J ends lost 2 bases and 7 bases respectively, with 11 bases between them. CDR1 and CDR2 (germline): MDHEN, SYDVKM. The CDR3 loop spans 14 amino acids. The CDR3, as DNA: TGTGCCAGCAGTTTAAGGGGTTATGGTGAAAAACTGTTTTTT. Translating gives CASSLRGYGEKLFF.

CDR3 sequence reads: CASSWDTANYGYTF. CDR3 nucleotides: TGTGCCAGCAGTTGGGACACCGCTAACTATGGCTACACCTTC. This chain uses TRBV28 with TRBJ1-2; a possible D gene is TRBD1 (6 bases). This CDR3 has 14 residues. CDR1 is MDHEN and CDR2 is SYDVKM in the germline V gene. V lost 4 bases and J 0 bases, leaving 9 bases between the germline ends.

This clone was seen ten or more times. The chain links TRBV7-3 to TRBJ2-1; D call uncertain. CDR3 length equals 13 residues. CDR1 SGHTA and CDR2 FQGTGA come from the germline V gene. V gave up 2 bases and J gave up 7 bases, with 9 bases separating them. CDR3 sequence (DNA): TGTGCCAGCAGCTTAGGTTCGGGTAATGAGCAGTTCTTC. Translating gives CASSLGSGNEQFF. Full variable domain (missing parts from reference TRBV7-3 and TRBJ2-1): GAGVSQTPSNKVTEKGKYVELRCDPISGHTALYWYRQSLGQGPEFLIYFQGTGAADDSGLPNDRFFAVRPEGSVSTLKIQRTERGDSAVYLCASSLGSGNEQFFGPGTRLTVL.

This chain joins TRBV7-8 and TRBJ1-1; 8 nucleotides align to TRBD1. CDR1 is SGHVS and CDR2 is FQNEAQ in the germline V gene. After removal of 2 bases from V and 6 bases from J, the junction contained 11 bases not matched to a gene. This CDR3 has 16 amino acids. The CDR3 region is CASSLLTGALSPEAFF. DNA for the CDR3: TGTGCCAGCAGCTTACTGACAGGGGCTTTGAGTCCTGAAGCTTTCTTT.

The chain joins TRBV1 to TRBJ1-4. TRBV1 is flagged as a pseudogene. There are 14 residues in the CDR3. The chain's CDR3 is CTSSQDRSNEKLFF. The CDR3 DNA sequence: TGCACCAGCAGCCAAGATCGGTCTAATGAAAAACTGTTTTTT.

The chain combines TRBV7-2 with TRBJ2-7, with 7 bases aligning to TRBD2. This CDR3 region has 15 residues. The germline V gene encodes CDR1 SGHTA and CDR2 FQGNSA. With 1 base clipped from V and 4 bases from J, the junction kept 7 bases outside the gene matches. The CDR3 is CASSLGGGGRYEQYV. CDR3 in DNA: TGTGCCAGCAGCTTAGGCGGCGGGGGACGATACGAGCAGTACGTC.

The V gene is TRBV7-6, the J gene TRBJ1-2; tentative D call: TRBD1 (5 bases). Germline lookup yields CDR1 SGHVS and CDR2 FNYEAQ. The CDR3 runs to 15 residues. Trimming took off 2 bases at V and 6 bases at J, with 16 bases between the two ends. CDR3 region: CASSLTPTVIDGYTF. In DNA, the CDR3 is TGTGCCAGCAGCTTAACCCCGACAGTAATCGATGGCTACACCTTC.

This rearrangement joins TRBV11-2 to TRBJ2-5; TRBD2 matches at 11 bases. The V segment lost 1 base and the J segment 5 bases; nucleotides outside the gene matches: 9. The germline V gene has CDR1 SGHAT and CDR2 FQNNGV. The CDR3 sequence is 17 residues long. This CDR3 is CASSLVMASGGRETQYF. Written as DNA, the CDR3 is TGTGCCAGCAGCTTAGTCATGGCTAGCGGGGGGCGGGAGACCCAGTACTTC.

The chain has TRBV13 and TRBJ2-3; a possible D gene is TRBD1 (7 bases). The V and J ends lost 4 bases and 3 bases respectively, with 11 bases between them. CDR1 PRHDT and CDR2 FYEKMQ come from the germline V gene (reference sequence). This CDR3 contains 14 residues. The CDR3 reads CASSWAGGTDTQYF. The CDR3 DNA is TGTGCCAGCAGCTGGGCAGGGGGGACAGATACGCAGTATTTT.

This clone was counted between two and nine times. The gene calls are TRBV7-2 and TRBJ2-7, with 11 bases that match TRBD2. The CDR3 has 17 residues. The V gene end was trimmed by 0 bases and the J gene end by 3 bases; junction bases not matched to a gene: 7. Germline V gene lookup returns CDR1 SGHTA and CDR2 FQGNSA. The CDR3 DNA follows: TGTGCCAGCAGCTTAGCCTTACTAGCGGGGGCTCACTACGAGCAGTACTTC. This codes for CASSLALLAGAHYEQYF.

The J gene is TRBJ1-1, the V gene TRBV2; D not certain. The CDR3 is made up of 13 amino acids. CDR1 SNHLY and CDR2 FYNNEI come from the germline V gene. V was clipped by 3 bases and J by 6 bases, with 11 bases between them. CDR3 in DNA: TGTGCCAGCAGTGACAGGTACCCCCCTGAAGCTTTCTTT. Translation: CASSDRYPPEAFF.